These 13 T cell receptor beta chains came from one sample sequenced in a study of cytomegalovirus exposure and HLA in healthy donors. Both 60 Vbeta primers and 13 Jbeta primers went into the PCR. TCRdb's copy holds only in-frame clones and misses some; the assay was immunoSEQ multiplex PCR. The sample lists 100,000 to 150,000 clones, roughly four fifths seen once, with 11% in the top ten. Specimen: PBMCs. The receptors were gathered from a male donor in good health and CMV-seropositive.

This CDR3 is CSAPIETEAFF. DNA for the CDR3: TGCAGTGCACCTATCGAGACTGAAGCTTTCTTT. The chain is built from TRBV20-1 and TRBJ1-1; no firm D call. CDR3 length: 11 residues. The V and J ends lost 6 bases and 5 bases respectively, with 10 bases between them. Per the germline V gene, CDR1 is DFQATT and CDR2 is SNEGSKA (reference sequence).

The V and J genes are TRBV11-2 and TRBJ1-3; TRBD1 is a possible D gene (6 bases). This CDR3 spans 16 amino acids. The germline V gene encodes CDR1 SGHAT and CDR2 FQNNGV. Trimming took off 2 bases at V and 3 bases at J, with 14 bases between the two ends. CDR3 sequence reads: CASSLHRVENGNTIYF. The CDR3 DNA follows: TGTGCCAGCAGCTTACACAGGGTGGAAAATGGAAACACCATATATTTT.

The CDR3 region is CASSFGQGFYEQYF. The CDR3 nucleotides read TGTGCCAGCAGCTTTGGCCAGGGTTTCTACGAGCAGTACTTC. The chain carries TRBV7-8 and TRBJ2-7; D perhaps matches TRBD1 (5 bases). Germline V lookup: CDR1 SGHVS, CDR2 FQNEAQ. Deletions cut 3 bases from V and 3 bases from J, with 12 bases between. This CDR3 has 14 amino acids.

This clone was counted once. The chain recombines TRBV7-9 with TRBJ2-5; 10 nucleotides line up with TRBD1. Unmatched junction bases numbered 5, after V lost 3 bases and J lost 1 base. The CDR3 covers 16 residues. Germline V gene data show CDR1 as SEHNR and CDR2 as FQNEAQ (reference sequence). The CDR3 region is CASSLGDRGTQETQYF. The CDR3 nucleotides are TGTGCCAGCAGCTTGGGGGACAGGGGCACCCAAGAGACCCAGTACTTC.

V is TRBV10-1 and J is TRBJ1-5, with a possible D match to TRBD1 (5 bases). The V gene lost 6 bases and the J gene lost 7 bases, with 16 bases spanning the gap. CDR3 length: 14 residues. Germline CDR1 WNHNN, CDR2 SYGVQD (reference sequence). The CDR3 loop reads CASRNAGREQPQHF. In DNA form, the CDR3 reads TGCGCCAGCAGAAACGCAGGGAGGGAACAGCCCCAGCATTTT.

This sequence joins TRBV7-8 and TRBJ1-5; D unresolved. Germline CDR1 and CDR2: SGHVS and FQNEAQ. The CDR3 consists of 15 residues. The ends were cut back, 6 bases at V and 0 bases at J, with 12 bases in the middle. This CDR3 reads CASRQNTGSNQPQHF. CDR3 bases: TGTGCCAGCAGACAGAACACCGGTAGCAATCAGCCCCAGCATTTT.

The chain recombines TRBV20-1 with TRBJ2-5; D is perhaps TRBD1 (5 bases). Germline V gives CDR1 DFQATT, CDR2 SNEGSKA (reference sequence). The V and J ends lost 6 bases and 13 bases respectively, with 18 bases between them. This CDR3 spans 11 amino acids. CDR3 amino acids: CSALGPTVGYF. CDR3 nucleotides: TGCAGTGCGTTGGGGCCGACTGTTGGGTACTTC.

The count of this clone is one. One end of the junction varies from germline; a read error may be responsible. The chain is built from TRBV5-1 and TRBJ2-4, with D possibly TRBD1 on 6 matching bases. Germline V gene lookup returns CDR1 SGHRS and CDR2 YFSETQ. The CDR3 has 17 residues. The CDR3 bases are TGCGCCAGCAGCCCCCGGCAGGGACATCTAGCCAAAAACAGTCAGTACTTC. Translated: CASSPRQGHLAKNSQYF.

The chain recombines TRBV30 with TRBJ2-5, with D unresolved. The DNA matches TRBJ2-7 better at its end, which makes the J call doubtful. This CDR3 has 12 amino acids. Germline V gene lookup returns CDR1 GTSNPN and CDR2 SVGIG (reference sequence). The CDR3 DNA reads as TGTGCCTGGAGTGTAGTCTCCTACGAGCAGTACTTC. Amino acid sequence: CAWSVVSYEQYF.

The V and J genes are TRBV6-6 and TRBJ1-1, with D hard to call. Trimming removed 5 bases at V and 6 bases at J, with 13 bases between. Germline CDR1 MNHNY, CDR2 SVGAGI (reference sequence). CDR3 length: 13 residues. The CDR3 here is CASSTSVRAEAFF. CDR3 in DNA: TGTGCCAGCAGTACTTCCGTCCGGGCTGAAGCTTTCTTT.

The chain links TRBV4-2 to TRBJ2-5, with 8 bases lining up with TRBD1. This CDR3 has 15 amino acids. The ends lost 0 bases at V and 4 bases at J; junction bases unmatched: 4. The germline V gene encodes CDR1 LGHNA and CDR2 YNFKEQ. The CDR3 DNA reads TGTGCCAGCAGCCAAGAGGTGCAGGGGGCAGAGACCCAGTACTTC. It specifies CASSQEVQGAETQYF.

This clone was seen a single time. The chain couples TRBV30 to TRBJ2-3; 8 nucleotides align to TRBD2. The CDR3 contains 15 residues. The germline V gene has CDR1 GTSNPN and CDR2 SVGIG (reference sequence). V trimming: 2 bases; J trimming: 3 bases; junction bases outside the gene matches: 7. CDR3 coding DNA: TGTGCCTGGAGTCCACACCGGGGGGGGACAGATACGCAGTATTTT. It specifies CAWSPHRGGTDTQYF.

The chain employs TRBV4-2 and TRBJ2-3, with TRBD2 matching 13 bases. Trimming cost V 3 bases and J 0 bases; bases outside gene matches: 9. Germline loops: CDR1 LGHNA, CDR2 YNFKEQ. The CDR3 is made up of 19 amino acids. The CDR3 reads CASSHTLGLAGPSTDTQYF. CDR3 nucleotides: TGTGCCAGCAGCCACACCTTGGGACTAGCGGGACCTAGCACAGATACGCAGTATTTT.